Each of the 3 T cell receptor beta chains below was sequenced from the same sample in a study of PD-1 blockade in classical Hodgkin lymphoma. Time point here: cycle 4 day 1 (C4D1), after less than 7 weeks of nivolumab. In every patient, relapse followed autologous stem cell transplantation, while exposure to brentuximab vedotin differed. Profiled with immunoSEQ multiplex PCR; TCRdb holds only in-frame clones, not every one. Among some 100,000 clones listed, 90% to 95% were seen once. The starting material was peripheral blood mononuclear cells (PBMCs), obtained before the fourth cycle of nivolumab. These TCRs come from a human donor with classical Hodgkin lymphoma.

The CDR3 here is CASSVLGRQETQYF. DNA for the CDR3: TGTGCCAGCAGCGTACTAGGACGACAAGAGACCCAGTACTTC. This chain links TRBV27 with TRBJ2-5; maybe TRBD2 (5 bases). Trimming pared 6 bases from V and 2 bases from J, leaving 13 bases between. CDR3 length: 14 amino acids. Germline V gives CDR1 MNHEY, CDR2 SMNVEV (reference sequence).

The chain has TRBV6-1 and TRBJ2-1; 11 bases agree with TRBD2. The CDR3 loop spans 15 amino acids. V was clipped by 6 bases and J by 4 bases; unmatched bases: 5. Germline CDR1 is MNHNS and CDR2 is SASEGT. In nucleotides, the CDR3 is TGTGCCAGCAGATCTCTAGCGGGAGGTTACAATGAGCAGTTCTTC. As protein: CASRSLAGGYNEQFF.

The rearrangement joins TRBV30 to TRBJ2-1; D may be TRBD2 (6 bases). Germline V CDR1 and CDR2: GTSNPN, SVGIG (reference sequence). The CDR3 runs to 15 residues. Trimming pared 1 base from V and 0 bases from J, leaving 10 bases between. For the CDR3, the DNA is TGTGCCTGGAGTGCGACTAGGAACTCCTACAATGAGCAGTTCTTC. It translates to CAWSATRNSYNEQFF.